The source of this T cell receptor (beta chain) is a study of patients and donors after allogeneic stem cell transplantation. TCRdb analysed the RT-PCR reads with MiXCR anew, one entry per CDR3 protein. The table includes more than 25,000 distinct CDR3 sequences, 8.1% detected once. Per germline, CDR1 SGDLS and CDR2 YYNGEE. V was clipped by 0 bases and J by 1 base, with 15 bases between them. The CDR3 runs to 17 residues. The rearrangement links TRBV9 to TRBJ2-3; D tentatively reads TRBD1 or TRBD2 (5 bases each). The receptor comes from a human donor who was either an allogeneic HSCT recipient or a stem cell or donor lymphocyte infusion donor (not recorded which). It is not recorded whose cells these are; they may come from a transplant donor. Material for sequencing was blood, either unsorted or a sorted T cell fraction (not recorded which). The CDR3 loop reads CASSVEGRLSGTDTQYF. CDR3 DNA sequence: TGTGCCAGCAGCGTAGAGGGACGGCTGTCGGGCACAGATACGCAGTATTTT.